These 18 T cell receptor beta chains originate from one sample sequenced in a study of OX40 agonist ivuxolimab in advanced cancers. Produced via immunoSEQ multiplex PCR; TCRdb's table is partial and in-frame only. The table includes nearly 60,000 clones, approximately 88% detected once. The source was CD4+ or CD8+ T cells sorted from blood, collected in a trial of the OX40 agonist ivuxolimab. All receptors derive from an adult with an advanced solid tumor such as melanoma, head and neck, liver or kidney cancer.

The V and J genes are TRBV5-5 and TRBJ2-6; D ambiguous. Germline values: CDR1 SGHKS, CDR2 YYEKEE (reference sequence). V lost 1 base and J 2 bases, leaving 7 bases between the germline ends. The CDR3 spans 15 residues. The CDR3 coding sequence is TGTGCCAGCAGCTTGCAAGGGACTGGGGCCAACGTCCTGACTTTC. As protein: CASSLQGTGANVLTF.

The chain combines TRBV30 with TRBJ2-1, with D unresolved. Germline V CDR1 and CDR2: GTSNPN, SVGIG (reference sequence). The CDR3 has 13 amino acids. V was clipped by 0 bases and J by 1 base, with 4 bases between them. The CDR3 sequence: CAWSVQSYNEQFF. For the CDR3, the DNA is TGTGCCTGGAGTGTACAGTCCTACAATGAGCAGTTCTTC.

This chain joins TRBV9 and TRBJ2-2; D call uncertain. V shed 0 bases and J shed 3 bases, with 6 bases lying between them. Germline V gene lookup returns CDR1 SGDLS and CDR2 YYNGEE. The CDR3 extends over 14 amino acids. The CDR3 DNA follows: TGTGCCAGCAGCGTAGTACCGGACACCGGGGAGCTGTTTTTT. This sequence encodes CASSVVPDTGELFF.

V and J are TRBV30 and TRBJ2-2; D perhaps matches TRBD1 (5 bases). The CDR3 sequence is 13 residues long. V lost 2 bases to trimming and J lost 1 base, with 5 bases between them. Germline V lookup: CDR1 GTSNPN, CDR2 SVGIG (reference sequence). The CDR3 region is CAWSTGNTGELFF. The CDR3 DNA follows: TGTGCCTGGAGTACAGGGAACACCGGGGAGCTGTTTTTT.

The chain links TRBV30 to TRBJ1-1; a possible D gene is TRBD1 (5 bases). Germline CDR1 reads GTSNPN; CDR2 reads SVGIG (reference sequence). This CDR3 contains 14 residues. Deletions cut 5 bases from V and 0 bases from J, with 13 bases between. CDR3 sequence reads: CAWGGAAMNTEAFF. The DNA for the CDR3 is TGTGCCTGGGGGGGAGCGGCCATGAACACTGAAGCTTTCTTT.

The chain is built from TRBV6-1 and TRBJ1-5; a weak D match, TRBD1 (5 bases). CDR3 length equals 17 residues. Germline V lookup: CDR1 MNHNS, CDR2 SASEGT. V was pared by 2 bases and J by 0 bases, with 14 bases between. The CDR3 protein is CASSEFQGTYSNQPQHF. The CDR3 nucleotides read TGTGCCAGCAGTGAATTTCAGGGAACTTATAGCAATCAGCCCCAGCATTTT.

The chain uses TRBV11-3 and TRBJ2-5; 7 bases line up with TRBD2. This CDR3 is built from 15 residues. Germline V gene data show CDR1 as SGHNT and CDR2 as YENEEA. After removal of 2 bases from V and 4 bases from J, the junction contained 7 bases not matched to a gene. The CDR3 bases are TGTGCCAGCAGCTTACAGTCTAGCGGAGCAGAGACCCAGTACTTC. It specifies CASSLQSSGAETQYF.

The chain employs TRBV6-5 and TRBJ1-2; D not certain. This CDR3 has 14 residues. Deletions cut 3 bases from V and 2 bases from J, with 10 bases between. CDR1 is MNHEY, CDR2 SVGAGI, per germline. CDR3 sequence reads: CASSYNVQNYGYTF. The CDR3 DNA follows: TGTGCCAGCAGTTATAACGTACAAAACTATGGCTACACCTTC.

Here the CDR3 reads CARTEVFANTGELFF. The CDR3 DNA is TGTGCCAGGACGGAGGTGTTCGCGAACACCGGGGAGCTGTTTTTT. V and J are TRBV4-2 and TRBJ2-2; weak D call: TRBD2 (5 bases). The CDR3 runs 15 residues. Germline CDR1 reads LGHNA; CDR2 reads YNFKEQ. V dropped 9 bases and J dropped 0 bases, with 14 bases sitting between them.

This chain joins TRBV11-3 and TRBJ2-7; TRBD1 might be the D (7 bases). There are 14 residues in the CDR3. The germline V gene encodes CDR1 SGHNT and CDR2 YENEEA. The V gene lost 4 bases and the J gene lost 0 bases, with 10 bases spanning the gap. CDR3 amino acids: CASSSQGGSYEQYF. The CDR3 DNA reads TGTGCCAGCAGCTCGCAGGGGGGCTCCTACGAGCAGTACTTC.

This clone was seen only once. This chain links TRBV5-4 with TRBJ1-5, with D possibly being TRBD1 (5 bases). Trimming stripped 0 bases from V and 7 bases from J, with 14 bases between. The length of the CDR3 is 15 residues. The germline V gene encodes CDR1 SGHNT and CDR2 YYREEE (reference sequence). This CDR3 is CASSLAGGIAQPQHF. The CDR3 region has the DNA TGTGCCAGCAGCTTGGCCGGGGGAATTGCGCAGCCCCAGCATTTT.

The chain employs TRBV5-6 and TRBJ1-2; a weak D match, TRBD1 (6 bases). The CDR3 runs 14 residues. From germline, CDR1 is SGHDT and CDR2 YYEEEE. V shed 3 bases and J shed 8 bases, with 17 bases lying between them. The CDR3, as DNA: TGTGCCAGCAGCTCAGGACAGCCGGCTCGCGGCTACACCTTC. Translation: CASSSGQPARGYTF.

The CDR3 DNA follows: TGCGCCAGCAGCAGGGACAGGGCGAGCTATGGCTACACCTTC. Its translation: CASSRDRASYGYTF. The chain joins TRBV5-1 to TRBJ1-2; 9 bases line up with TRBD1. Germline CDR1 reads SGHRS; CDR2 reads YFSETQ. V lost 4 bases, J lost 4 bases, and 5 bases stayed unmatched. The CDR3 runs to 14 residues.

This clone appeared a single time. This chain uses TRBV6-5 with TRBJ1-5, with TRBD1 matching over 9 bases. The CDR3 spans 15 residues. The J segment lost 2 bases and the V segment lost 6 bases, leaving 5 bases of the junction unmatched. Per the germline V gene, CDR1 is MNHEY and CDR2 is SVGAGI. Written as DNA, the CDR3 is TGTGCCAGCAGCGACAGGGGGTCGGGCAATCAGCCCCAGCATTTT. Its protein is CASSDRGSGNQPQHF.

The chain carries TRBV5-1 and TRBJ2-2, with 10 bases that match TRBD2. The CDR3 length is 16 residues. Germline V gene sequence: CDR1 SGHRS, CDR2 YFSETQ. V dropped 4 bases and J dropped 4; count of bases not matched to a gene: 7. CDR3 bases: TGCGCCAGCAGCCCCGGATGGACTAGCGGCACCGGGGAGCTGTTTTTT. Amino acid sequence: CASSPGWTSGTGELFF.

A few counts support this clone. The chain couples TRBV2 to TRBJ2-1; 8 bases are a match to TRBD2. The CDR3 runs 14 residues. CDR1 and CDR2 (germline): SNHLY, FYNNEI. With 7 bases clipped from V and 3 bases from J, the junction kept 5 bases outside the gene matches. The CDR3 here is CASTRTSFYNEQFF. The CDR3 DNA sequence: TGTGCCAGCACTAGGACTAGCTTCTACAATGAGCAGTTCTTC.

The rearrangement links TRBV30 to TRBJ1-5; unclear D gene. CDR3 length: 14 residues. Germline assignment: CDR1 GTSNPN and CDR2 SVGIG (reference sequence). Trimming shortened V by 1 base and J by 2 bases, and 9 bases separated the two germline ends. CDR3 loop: CAWSGREGNQPQHF. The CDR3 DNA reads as TGTGCCTGGAGTGGGCGGGAGGGCAATCAGCCCCAGCATTTT.

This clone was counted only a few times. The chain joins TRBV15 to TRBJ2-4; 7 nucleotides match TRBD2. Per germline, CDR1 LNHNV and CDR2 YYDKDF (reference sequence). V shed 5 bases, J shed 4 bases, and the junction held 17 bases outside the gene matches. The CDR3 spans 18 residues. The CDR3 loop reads CATSGQKKAGEMKNIQYF. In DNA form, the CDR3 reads TGTGCCACCAGCGGCCAAAAGAAGGCGGGGGAGATGAAAAACATTCAGTACTTC.